Below, 26 T cell receptor beta chains from the same sample are listed, as sequenced in a study of human T cells and chemical hapten exposure. Time point denoted: patch test 1, 2 weeks after DPC sensitization. Stated treatment: therapeutic diphenylcyclopropenone sensitization with weekly scalp DPC. TCRdb fed the RACE reads into MiXCR, producing one record per CDR3 protein. The sample has 100,000 or so distinct CDR3 sequences; more than 9% are singletons. The specimen was whole blood, collected in connection with sensitization to the hapten diphenylcyclopropenone (DPC). The receptors shown here come from a man between 35 and 55 years old with alopecia areata. Some clones in this sample may be carry-over from other donors' samples.

This clonotype was detected a few times. The chain couples TRBV20-1 to TRBJ2-5; perhaps TRBD1 as D (6 bases). This CDR3 spans 13 amino acids. Germline CDR1 DFQATT, CDR2 SNEGSKA (reference sequence). Trimming shortened V by 1 base and J by 3 bases, and 9 bases separated the two germline ends. Here the CDR3 DNA reads TGCAGTGCTAGAGTGGCAGGGGAAGAGACCCAGTACTTC. It translates to CSARVAGEETQYF.

The J gene is TRBJ2-3, the V gene TRBV5-4, with D hard to call. Germline V CDR1 and CDR2: SGHNT, YYREEE (reference sequence). V lost 4 bases and J 2 bases, leaving 11 bases between the germline ends. The CDR3 is 14 residues long. The CDR3: CASSPGQDTDTQYF. The CDR3 coding sequence is TGTGCCAGCAGCCCGGGCCAGGACACAGATACGCAGTATTTT.

This clonotype was recorded a few times. V is TRBV29-1 and J is TRBJ1-2; 9 bases are a match to TRBD1. The CDR3 loop spans 14 amino acids. The germline gives CDR1 SQVTM, CDR2 ANQGSEA. V gave up 3 bases and J gave up 6 bases; unmatched junction bases: 8. The CDR3, as DNA: TGCAGCGTTGAGTTTTGGGGGACAGGGAATGGCTACACCTTC. The encoded protein is CSVEFWGTGNGYTF.

Comment on this clonotype: One end of the junction is discordant with germline, which a read error may explain. The genes are TRBV7-2 and TRBJ2-1; no firm D call. The CDR3 length is 14 residues. Germline V lookup: CDR1 SGHTA, CDR2 FQGNSA. The CDR3 DNA is TGTGCCAGCAGCTTAGGGGGATCCTCCAATGAGCAGTTCTTC. It is translated as CASSLGGSSNEQFF.

The rearrangement joins TRBV10-3 to TRBJ1-2; D uncertain. The germline gives CDR1 ENHRY, CDR2 SYGVKD. CDR3 length: 13 amino acids. Deletions cut 5 bases from V and 8 bases from J, with 15 bases between. The CDR3 coding sequence is TGTGCCATCAGTCCCGGGCCTCAGACGGGCTACACCTTC. This translates into CAISPGPQTGYTF.

Only a few counts were recorded for this clonotype. CDR3 region: CASSLGGGDYGYTF. The CDR3 nucleotides read TGTGCCAGCAGCTTAGGGGGGGGCGACTATGGCTACACCTTC. The chain is built from TRBV7-6 and TRBJ1-2; a possible D gene is TRBD1 (6 bases). Trimming pared 1 base from V and 3 bases from J, leaving 9 bases between. Germline V CDR1 and CDR2: SGHVS, FNYEAQ. This CDR3 has 14 amino acids. The whole variable domain, filled in from reference TRBV7-6 and TRBJ1-2, reads GAGVSQSPRYKVTKRGQDVALRCDPISGHVSLYWYRQALGQGPEFLTYFNYEAQQDKSGLPNDRFSAERPEGSISTLTIQRTEQRDSAMYRCASSLGGGDYGYTFGSGTRLTVV.

The table lists this clonotype with many counts. The chain has TRBV20-1 and TRBJ1-3, with unresolved D. Germline V lookup: CDR1 DFQATT, CDR2 SNEGSKA (reference sequence). This CDR3 is 12 amino acids long. Trimming stripped 0 bases from V and 0 bases from J, with 0 bases between. CDR3 residues: CSARDSGNTIYF. The CDR3 coding sequence is TGCAGTGCTAGAGACTCTGGAAACACCATATATTTT.

The gene calls are TRBV20-1 and TRBJ2-1, with TRBD1 matching 11 bases. Trimming cost V 3 bases and J 4 bases; bases outside gene matches: 2. The CDR3 has 14 amino acids. CDR1 is DFQATT and CDR2 is SNEGSKA in the germline V gene (reference sequence). The CDR3 sequence is CSARRDRGYNEQFF. The CDR3 nucleotides are TGCAGTGCTAGGAGGGACAGGGGGTACAATGAGCAGTTCTTC.

Ten or more counts support this clonotype. The chain employs TRBV18 and TRBJ2-3; no reliable D call. The germline V and J ends were trimmed by 2 bases and 5 bases, with 8 bases remaining between them. The germline CDR1 and CDR2 sequences are KGHSH and LQKENI. There are 13 residues in the CDR3. The CDR3 loop is CASSPGSGDTQYF. DNA for the CDR3: TGTGCCAGCTCACCAGGTTCGGGAGATACGCAGTATTTT.

The sample holds a few counts of this clonotype. This chain uses TRBV27 with TRBJ2-7; 7 bases agree with TRBD2. Germline V lookup: CDR1 MNHEY, CDR2 SMNVEV (reference sequence). The CDR3 consists of 15 residues. Trimming took 0 bases from V and 0 from J; bases not matched to a gene: 2. As DNA, the CDR3 is TGTGCCAGCAGTTTATCAGGGAGGGGCTCCTACGAGCAGTACTTC. Protein sequence: CASSLSGRGSYEQYF.

In its sample, this clonotype was seen many times. The rearrangement joins TRBV6-2 or TRBV6-3 to TRBJ2-6; 9 bases are a match to TRBD1. J was trimmed by 0 bases and V by 4 bases; bases with no gene match: 10. CDR1 is MNHEY, CDR2 SVGEGT, per germline. The CDR3 runs to 19 residues. The CDR3 region is CASSSLNRGRRSGANVLTF. CDR3 DNA: TGTGCCAGCAGTTCCCTCAACAGGGGGCGCCGCTCTGGGGCCAACGTCCTGACTTTC.

The genes are TRBV3-1 and TRBJ1-1; D not certain. The germline V and J ends were trimmed by 3 bases and 3 bases, with 8 bases remaining between them. CDR1 and CDR2 (germline): LGHDT, YNNKEL (reference sequence). This CDR3 comprises 13 residues. This chain's CDR3 is CASSHSPDTEAFF. CDR3 bases: TGTGCCAGCAGCCACTCACCAGACACTGAAGCTTTCTTT.

The chain has TRBV5-4 and TRBJ2-7, with 8 bases lining up with TRBD1. The CDR3 is 15 amino acids. After removal of 3 bases from V and 2 bases from J, the junction contained 7 bases not matched to a gene. From germline, CDR1 is SGHNT and CDR2 YYREEE (reference sequence). The CDR3 loop reads CASSSRTGLAYEQYV. CDR3 sequence (DNA): TGTGCCAGCAGCTCTCGGACAGGGTTGGCCTACGAGCAGTACGTC.

This chain's CDR3 is CASSLEGRETQYF. In DNA form, the CDR3 reads TGTGCCAGCAGCTTAGAGGGACGAGAGACCCAGTACTTC. The rearrangement uses TRBV7-9 and TRBJ2-5; D possibly matches TRBD1 or TRBD2 (5 bases each). The germline V gene encodes CDR1 SEHNR and CDR2 FQNEAQ (reference sequence). This CDR3 is built from 13 residues. V lost 1 base and J 4 bases, leaving 7 bases between the germline ends.

This clonotype appeared a few times. The gene calls are TRBV30 and TRBJ2-1; 9 bases fit TRBD1. This CDR3 spans 14 amino acids. V trimming: 7 bases; J trimming: 7 bases; junction bases outside the gene matches: 11. CDR1 and CDR2 (germline): GTSNPN, SVGIG (reference sequence). CDR3 bases: TGTGCCTCGGGACAGGGAGTAATTAGGAATGAGCAGTTCTTC. Amino acids: CASGQGVIRNEQFF.

The chain employs TRBV7-8 and TRBJ2-3, with D possibly being TRBD2 (6 bases). CDR1 SGHVS and CDR2 FQNEAQ come from the germline V gene. V dropped 1 base and J dropped 1 base, with 9 bases sitting between them. The CDR3 has 15 residues. CDR3 DNA: TGTGCCAGCAGCTTAGACGGGAGAGGCACAGATACGCAGTATTTT. This encodes CASSLDGRGTDTQYF. Variable domain in full (rest from reference TRBV7-8 and TRBJ2-3): GAGVSQSPRYKVAKRGQDVALRCDPISGHVSLFWYQQALGQGPEFLTYFQNEAQLDKSGLPSDRFFAERPEGSVSTLKIQRTQQEDSAVYLCASSLDGRGTDTQYFGPGTRLTVL.

This clonotype turned up a few times. The chain has TRBV3-1 and TRBJ2-2, with D hard to call. The CDR3 totals 13 residues. V lost 3 bases, J lost 0 bases, and 2 bases lay in between. The germline CDR1 and CDR2 sequences are LGHDT and YNNKEL (reference sequence). The DNA for the CDR3 is TGTGCCAGCAGCCAGACGAACACCGGGGAGCTGTTTTTT. This sequence encodes CASSQTNTGELFF.

This chain's CDR3 is CASSQVTSANTGELFF. DNA of the CDR3: TGTGCCAGCAGCCAAGTTACTAGCGCAAACACCGGGGAGCTGTTTTTT. This chain links TRBV3-1 with TRBJ2-2; 7 positions agree with TRBD2. Trimming took 1 base from V and 2 from J; bases not matched to a gene: 4. CDR1 is LGHDT, CDR2 YNNKEL, per germline (reference sequence). The length of the CDR3 is 16 residues.

This clonotype was detected ten times or more. The chain links TRBV25-1 to TRBJ1-5; perhaps TRBD1 as D (5 bases). Germline V gene data show CDR1 as MGHDK and CDR2 as SYGVNS. The CDR3 contains 13 residues. Trimming shortened V by 8 bases and J by 7 bases, and 15 bases separated the two germline ends. This CDR3 is CASGFGGDQPQHF. The CDR3 bases are TGTGCCAGCGGGTTTGGGGGGGACCAGCCCCAGCATTTT.

The chain joins TRBV6-2 or TRBV6-3 to TRBJ1-1; D is uncertain. Trimming left V 4 bases short and J 4 bases short, with 13 bases between. CDR1 is MNHEY and CDR2 is SVGEGT in the germline V gene. The CDR3 spans 14 residues. CDR3 sequence: CASSWAPRGTEAFF. The CDR3 coding sequence is TGTGCCAGCAGTTGGGCCCCCCGGGGCACTGAAGCTTTCTTT.

This clonotype was seen only a few times. The chain couples TRBV7-2 to TRBJ2-7, with unresolved D. The V and J ends lost 4 bases and 3 bases respectively, with 4 bases between them. The CDR3 contains 11 residues. Per germline, CDR1 SGHTA and CDR2 FQGNSA. Here the CDR3 DNA reads TGTGCCAGCAGCTCAGACTACGAGCAGTACTTC. It specifies CASSSDYEQYF.

This clonotype was found a few times. V gene TRBV7-2 combines with J gene TRBJ1-5, with a tentative D call TRBD1 (5 bases). The CDR3 is 15 residues long. Germline loops: CDR1 SGHTA, CDR2 FQGNSA. The V end was cut by 4 bases, the J end by 0 bases, with 10 bases between. The CDR3 nucleotides are TGTGCCAGCAGCTCGGGGACTCATAGCAATCAGCCCCAGCATTTT. Translated, it gives CASSSGTHSNQPQHF.

The V gene is TRBV6-1, the J gene TRBJ2-3; 9 nucleotides align to TRBD2. The junction had 8 bases not matched to a gene; V was cut back by 2 bases and J by 5 bases. Germline V lookup: CDR1 MNHNS, CDR2 SASEGT. The length of the CDR3 is 16 residues. CDR3 DNA sequence: TGTGCCAGCAGTGAACGGGAGCCTAGCGGGAAAGATACGCAGTATTTT. Residues: CASSEREPSGKDTQYF.

The table lists this clonotype with a few counts. The chain uses TRBV12-3 or TRBV12-4 and TRBJ2-4; D may correspond to TRBD1 or TRBD2 (6 bases each). V lost 4 bases and J lost 6, with 19 bases in between. This CDR3 is 16 amino acids long. The CDR3 reads CASSSPGALGGNIQYF. The CDR3, as DNA: TGTGCCAGCAGTTCACCGGGGGCTTTGGGCGGAAACATTCAGTACTTC.

The chain combines TRBV4-3 with TRBJ2-3, with D perhaps matching TRBD1 (5 bases). V was cut by 1 base and J by 4 bases, with 15 bases left in between. This CDR3 spans 16 amino acids. In germline, CDR1 is LGHNA, CDR2 YSLEER. The CDR3 sequence: CASSQGVAGSADTQYF. The CDR3 coding sequence is TGCGCCAGCAGCCAAGGAGTGGCAGGGTCGGCAGATACGCAGTATTTT.

The chain couples TRBV7-9 to TRBJ2-3; D ambiguous. Germline assignment: CDR1 SEHNR and CDR2 FQNEAQ (reference sequence). Between the trimmed V and J ends, which lost 6 bases and 14 bases, there was a span of 12 bases. This CDR3 spans 10 amino acids. In nucleotides, the CDR3 is TGTGCCAGCAGTCACCTGTCCATGTATTTT. It codes for CASSHLSMYF.